These T cell receptor beta chains were read from a single sample in a study of neurological immune-mediated disorders. From the 5' RACE reads, TCRdb called clonotypes with MiXCR, one entry per CDR3 protein. Of about 50,000 distinct CDR3 sequences in the sample, over 4% are singletons; the top ten hold 2.5% to 3%. Sequenced: PBMCs. These receptors originate from a man between 45 and 60 years old with multiple sclerosis. Both conserved end residues are part of each CDR3. D genes are given only for firm matches. Clone size is given for some rows only: seen once, a few or many times, or a class if the clone is expanded.

few,TRBV7-9,TRBJ2-2,NA,CASSNTGVSGELFF,TGTGCCAGCAGCAATACCGGTGTCTCAGGGGAGCTGTTTTTT
many,TRBV7-3,TRBJ2-3,NA,CASSLLDSADTQYF,TGTGCCAGCAGCTTACTGGACTCAGCAGATACGCAGTATTTT
many,TRBV4-1,TRBJ2-3,NA,CASSQDPAQGTDTQYF,TGCGCCAGCAGCCAAGACCCGGCACAGGGCACAGATACGCAGTATTTT
many,TRBV20-1,TRBJ2-1,TRBD1,CSATPGQGFDEQFF,TGCAGTGCCACTCCGGGACAGGGGTTTGATGAGCAGTTCTTC
many,TRBV20-1,TRBJ2-1,TRBD2,CSAKAGGVREQFF,TGCAGTGCTAAGGCGGGAGGGGTCAGGGAGCAGTTCTTC
many,TRBV6-4,TRBJ2-3,TRBD2,CASSDSSGRPDTQYF,TGTGCCAGCAGTGACTCTAGCGGGAGGCCAGATACGCAGTATTTT
many,TRBV6-1,TRBJ1-1,TRBD1,CASDRGPDTEAFF,TGTGCCAGTGACAGGGGGCCTGACACTGAAGCTTTCTTT
many,TRBV30,TRBJ2-2,NA,CAWRGLAWSGELFF,TGTGCCTGGAGGGGTTTAGCATGGTCGGGGGAGCTGTTTTTT
NA,TRBV9,TRBJ2-7,TRBD2,CASSVVSGRFF,TGTGCCAGCAGCGTAGTAAGCGGGAGGTTCTTC
many,TRBV5-1,TRBJ2-5,NA,CASSFPETQETQYF,TGCGCCAGCAGCTTCCCAGAAACACAAGAGACCCAGTACTTC
many,TRBV12-3/TRBV12-4,TRBJ1-1,NA,CASRDLAPNTEAFF,TGTGCCAGCCGGGACTTAGCCCCGAACACTGAAGCTTTCTTT
many,TRBV11-2,TRBJ1-3,NA,CASSPSGSGNTIYF,TGTGCCAGCAGCCCCTCCGGCTCTGGAAACACCATATATTTT
many,TRBV7-9,TRBJ2-5,TRBD2,CASSRSGTSGPTPLETQYF,TGTGCCAGCAGCCGTTCTGGAACTAGCGGGCCAACCCCCCTAGAGACCCAGTACTTC
many,TRBV7-9,TRBJ2-1,NA,CASSLGYNEQFF,TGTGCCAGCAGCTTAGGGTACAATGAGCAGTTCTTC
few,TRBV5-1,TRBJ2-7,NA,CASSSFGGTYEQYF,TGCGCCAGCAGCTCTTTCGGTGGGACCTACGAGCAGTACTTC
many,TRBV5-1,TRBJ1-5,NA,CASSGGDGQPQHF,TGCGCCAGCAGTGGGGGGGATGGCCAGCCCCAGCATTTT
many,TRBV5-1,TRBJ1-3,NA,CASGELDGNTIYF,TGCGCCAGCGGGGAGCTCGACGGAAACACCATATATTTT
many,TRBV6-6,TRBJ1-2,NA,CASSSYVGGNYGYTF,TGTGCCAGCAGCTCCTACGTGGGGGGCAACTATGGCTACACCTTC
many,TRBV2,TRBJ1-5,NA,CASRDPNQPQHF,TGTGCCAGCAGAGACCCCAATCAGCCCCAGCATTTT
many,TRBV7-9,TRBJ2-3,TRBD2,CASSWGLAGVSSTDTQYF,TGTGCCAGCAGTTGGGGACTAGCGGGGGTCTCTAGCACAGATACGCAGTATTTT
many,TRBV4-2,TRBJ2-3,NA,CASSSYPDTQYF,TGTGCCAGCAGCTCTTATCCAGATACGCAGTATTTT
many,TRBV27,TRBJ1-1,NA,CASSGNQGRDEAFF,TGTGCCAGCAGTGGAAATCAGGGGAGGGATGAAGCTTTCTTT
NA,TRBV5-1,TRBJ2-7,NA,CASSLSLGRAYEQYF,TGCGCCAGCAGCTTGTCCTTGGGCCGGGCCTACGAGCAGTACTTC
many,TRBV4-1,TRBJ2-4,TRBD2,CASSQGLATSLRAKNIQYF,TGCGCCAGCAGCCAAGGACTGGCGACTAGCCTGAGAGCCAAAAACATTCAGTACTTC
many,TRBV28,TRBJ2-5,TRBD2,CASSLSGGQETQYF,TGTGCCAGCAGTTTGTCGGGGGGTCAAGAGACCCAGTACTTC
few,TRBV3-1,TRBJ2-2,TRBD2,CASSRGTSGNTGELFF,TGTGCCAGCAGCCGCGGGACTAGCGGGAACACCGGGGAGCTGTTTTTT
many,TRBV29-1,TRBJ2-1,NA,CSVALGGNNEQFF,TGCAGCGTAGCCTTGGGCGGTAACAATGAGCAGTTCTTC
many,TRBV7-9,TRBJ2-1,NA,CASSLVYNEQFF,TGTGCCAGCAGCTTAGTGTACAATGAGCAGTTCTTC
medium-sized,TRBV28,TRBJ2-4,NA,CASSPPPAGVKNIQYF,TGTGCCAGCAGTCCCCCGCCAGCCGGAGTTAAAAACATTCAGTACTTC
many,TRBV20-1,TRBJ1-6,TRBD1,CSASGGTAFTPLDFEFNF,TGCAGTGCCTCAGGGGGAACAGCATTCACCCCTCTCGACTTTGAGTTCAACTTT
many,TRBV20-1,TRBJ2-3,NA,CSANPDGGPNTQYF,TGCAGTGCGAACCCTGATGGGGGACCGAATACGCAGTATTTT
few,TRBV5-1,TRBJ2-1,NA,CASSPPGDEQFF,TGCGCCAGCAGCCCCCCCGGGGACGAGCAGTTCTTC
many,TRBV5-1,TRBJ2-1,TRBD2,CASSLQSSGGNEQFF,TGCGCCAGCAGCTTGCAGTCTAGCGGGGGGAATGAGCAGTTCTTC
many,TRBV5-1,TRBJ1-2,TRBD1,CASSWGTVYGYTF,TGCGCCAGCAGCTGGGGGACAGTATATGGCTACACCTTC
few,TRBV28,TRBJ1-4,NA,CASSSAAATNEKLFF,TGTGCCAGCAGTTCCGCGGCTGCAACTAATGAAAAACTGTTTTTT
many,TRBV29-1,TRBJ2-5,TRBD1,CSVRTGPVGETQYF,TGCAGCGTTCGGACAGGGCCCGTCGGAGAGACCCAGTACTTC
many,TRBV28,TRBJ2-1,NA,CASSPPTSYNEQFF,TGTGCCAGCAGCCCCCCTACCTCCTACAATGAGCAGTTCTTC
NA,TRBV5-1,TRBJ1-5,NA,CASSLLGGTQPQHF,TGCGCCAGCAGCTTGTTGGGGGGGACTCAGCCCCAGCATTTT
many,TRBV20-1,TRBJ2-7,NA,CSATKEFPYEQYF,TGCAGTGCCACGAAGGAGTTTCCCTACGAGCAGTACTTC
few,TRBV2,TRBJ1-4,TRBD1,CASIGDRDNEKLFF,TGTGCCAGCATCGGGGACAGGGATAATGAAAAACTGTTTTTT
NA,TRBV7-9,TRBJ1-1,NA,CASSLQENTEAFF,TGTGCCAGCAGCTTACAGGAGAACACTGAAGCTTTCTTT
few,TRBV6-5,TRBJ2-1,NA,CASSYNAGVLSTYEQFF,TGTGCCAGCAGTTACAACGCCGGGGTTCTATCGACATATGAGCAGTTCTTC
few,TRBV4-1,TRBJ1-5,NA,CASSQTTHQPQHF,TGCGCCAGCAGCCAGACGACCCATCAGCCCCAGCATTTT